Here is one TCR beta chain with its context. The data were produced by immunoSEQ multiplex PCR, yet TCRdb's version contains in-frame clones alone and is incomplete. The sample shows more than 75,000 clones, 70% to 80% of them seen only once. This sample stems from a study of control samples from healthy donors and cancer patients. This CDR3 region has 13 residues. Germline V CDR1 and CDR2: GTSNPN, SVGIG (reference sequence). V gave up 3 bases and J gave up 6 bases; unmatched junction bases: 4. The V and J genes are TRBV30 and TRBJ1-2, with 10 bases lining up with TRBD1. The sequenced sample consisted of blood. The source of this sequence is a woman aged 25 to 45 in good health. The CDR3 protein is CAWRLGTGDGYTF. The CDR3 DNA reads TGTGCCTGGAGATTAGGGACAGGGGATGGCTACACCTTC. Looking up the rest from reference TRBV30 and TRBJ1-2 gives the full variable domain: SQTIHQWPATLVQPVGSPLSLECTVEGTSNPNLYWYRQAAGRGLQLLFYSVGIGQISSEVPQNLSASRPQDRQFILSSKKLLLSDSGFYLCAWRLGTGDGYTFGSGTRLTVV.